This is a list of T cell receptor beta chains from one sample in a study of PD-1 blockade in mismatch repair-deficient tumors. Clones were read by immunoSEQ multiplex PCR, and TCRdb kept only the in-frame ones, dropping some. The sample carries tens of thousands of clones, 70% to 90% recorded once. Sequencing used peripheral blood, obtained 44 weeks after starting pembrolizumab. These TCRs come from an adult with mismatch repair-deficient cancer. Both conserved end residues are trimmed from each CDR3.

V: TRBV21-1
J: TRBJ1-3
CDR3: ASSKRANSGNTIY

V: TRBV21-1
J: TRBJ1-4
CDR3: ASRLTSGTDNEKLF

V: TRBV19
J: TRBJ2-3
CDR3: ASSMGLAGDADTQY

V: TRBV16
J: TRBJ2-1
CDR3: ASSQTFAAGLTYNEQF

V: TRBV7-9
J: TRBJ2-7
CDR3: ASSAGGGSYEQY

V: TRBV10-3
J: TRBJ2-2
CDR3: AIGLAGGANTGELF

V: TRBV7-2
J: TRBJ1-2
CDR3: ASSPSGPGGVGYT

V: TRBV19
J: TRBJ2-7
CDR3: ASSTGTGGGGEQY

V: TRBV29-1
J: TRBJ2-1
CDR3: SVGKTSGPHNEQF

V: TRBV7-4
J: TRBJ2-7
CDR3: ASSRTSGSPLRFEQY

V: TRBV5-1
J: TRBJ1-1
CDR3: ASSLTGNTEAF

V: TRBV6-6
J: TRBJ2-7
CDR3: ASSLARGDEQY

V: TRBV6-6
J: TRBJ2-1
CDR3: ASSPQNPKF

V: TRBV30
J: TRBJ2-3
CDR3: AWSGDRGSGRTDTQY

V: TRBV11-2
J: TRBJ2-1
CDR3: ASSFADYNEQF

V: TRBV10-3
J: TRBJ2-3
CDR3: AISGLAGGPGTDTQY

V: TRBV18
J: TRBJ1-1
CDR3: ASSPVQGTPSSNEAF

V: TRBV10-3
J: TRBJ2-7
CDR3: ASMGQGVYEQY

V: TRBV25-1
J: TRBJ2-7
CDR3: ASSARAASYEQY

V: TRBV11-2
J: TRBJ2-3
CDR3: ASSLDGRARDTQY

V: TRBV10-2
J: TRBJ2-7
CDR3: ASSGLAGLNEQY

V: TRBV7-8
J: TRBJ2-1
CDR3: ASSLGEGYNEQF

V: TRBV10-3
J: TRBJ1-1
CDR3: AISESGKNTEAF

V: TRBV5-1
J: TRBJ2-2
CDR3: ASSLVPNTGELF

V: TRBV19
J: TRBJ2-7
CDR3: ASSIRGSTYEQY

V: TRBV7-2
J: TRBJ2-1
CDR3: ASSLGPDTYNEQF

V: TRBV7-2
J: TRBJ2-1
CDR3: ASSLVSGTPPYNEQF

V: TRBV27
J: TRBJ2-3
CDR3: ASSATSSGRFTDTQY

V: TRBV5-4
J: TRBJ2-3
CDR3: ASSFLGQGGADTQY

V: TRBV18
J: TRBJ2-2
CDR3: ASSGGNANTGELF

V: TRBV11-2
J: TRBJ2-2
CDR3: ASSLYSGAGELF

V: TRBV6-1
J: TRBJ1-5
CDR3: ASSERDNNQPQH

V: TRBV7-7
J: TRBJ2-7
CDR3: ASSPLSGRGIPYEQY

V: TRBV9
J: TRBJ2-3
CDR3: ASSQGLRQGTDTQY

V: TRBV7-9
J: TRBJ2-2
CDR3: ASSLGTGELF

V: TRBV6-5
J: TRBJ1-2
CDR3: ASSYGSRYGYT

V: TRBV7-3
J: TRBJ2-3
CDR3: ASSSGTGSTDTQY

V: TRBV7-9
J: TRBJ2-1
CDR3: ASSLAGGYEQF

V: TRBV7-9
J: TRBJ2-4
CDR3: ASSLHKSGAQY

V: TRBV18
J: TRBJ1-2
CDR3: ASSPRTGDRDGYT

V: TRBV19
J: TRBJ1-5
CDR3: ASTDPGPSGYWKPQH

V: TRBV6-5
J: TRBJ2-3
CDR3: ASRDGTGFTDTQY